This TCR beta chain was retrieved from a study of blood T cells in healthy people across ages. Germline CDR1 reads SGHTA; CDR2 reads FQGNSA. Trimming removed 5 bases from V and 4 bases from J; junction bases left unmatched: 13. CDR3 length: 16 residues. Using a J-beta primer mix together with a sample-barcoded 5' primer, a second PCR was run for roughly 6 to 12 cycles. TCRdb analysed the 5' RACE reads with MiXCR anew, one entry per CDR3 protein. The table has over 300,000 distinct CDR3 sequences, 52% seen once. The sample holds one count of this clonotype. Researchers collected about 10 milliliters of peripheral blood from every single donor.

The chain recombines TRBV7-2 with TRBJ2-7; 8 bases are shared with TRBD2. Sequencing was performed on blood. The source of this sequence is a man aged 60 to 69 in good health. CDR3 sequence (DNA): TGTGCCAGCAGCCTAGAGAGAAGCGGGGGTGTATACGAGCAGTACTTC. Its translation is CASSLERSGGVYEQYF.